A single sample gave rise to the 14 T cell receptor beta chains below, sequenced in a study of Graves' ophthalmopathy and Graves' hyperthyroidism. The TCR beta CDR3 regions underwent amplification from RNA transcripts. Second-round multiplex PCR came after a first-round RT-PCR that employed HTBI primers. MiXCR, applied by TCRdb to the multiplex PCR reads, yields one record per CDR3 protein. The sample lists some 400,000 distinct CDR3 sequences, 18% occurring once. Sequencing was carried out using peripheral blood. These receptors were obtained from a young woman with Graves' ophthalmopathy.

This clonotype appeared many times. This CDR3 is CASSVGSTGYEQYF. CDR3 in DNA: TGTGCCAGCAGCGTAGGTAGCACCGGCTACGAGCAGTACTTC. The J gene is TRBJ2-7, the V gene TRBV9; D not certain. The CDR3 has 14 amino acids. The V and J ends lost 0 bases and 3 bases respectively, with 10 bases between them. The germline gives CDR1 SGDLS, CDR2 YYNGEE.

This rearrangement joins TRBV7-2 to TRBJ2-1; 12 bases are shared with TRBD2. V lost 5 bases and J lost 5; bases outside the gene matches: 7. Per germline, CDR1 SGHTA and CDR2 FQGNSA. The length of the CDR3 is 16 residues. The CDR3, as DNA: TGTGCCAGCAGCGACCGGACTAGCGGGATCCACAATGAGCAGTTCTTC. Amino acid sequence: CASSDRTSGIHNEQFF.

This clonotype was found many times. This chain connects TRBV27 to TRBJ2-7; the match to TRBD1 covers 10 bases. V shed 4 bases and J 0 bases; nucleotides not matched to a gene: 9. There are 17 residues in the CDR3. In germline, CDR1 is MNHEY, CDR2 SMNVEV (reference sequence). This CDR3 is CASSSRTGGRPSYEQYF. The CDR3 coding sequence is TGTGCCAGCAGTTCAAGGACAGGGGGAAGACCCTCCTACGAGCAGTACTTC.

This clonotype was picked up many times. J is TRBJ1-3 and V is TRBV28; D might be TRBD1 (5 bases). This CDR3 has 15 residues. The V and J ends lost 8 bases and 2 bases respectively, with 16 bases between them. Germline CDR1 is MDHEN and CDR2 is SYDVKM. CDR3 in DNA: TGTGCCAGCTGTATCTTCGACAGAGCTGGAAACACCATATATTTT. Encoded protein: CASCIFDRAGNTIYF.

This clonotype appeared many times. As DNA, the CDR3 is TGCAGTGTTCAGAGACTCCAGGAGACCCAGTACTTC. Amino acids: CSVQRLQETQYF. J is TRBJ2-5 and V is TRBV20-1, with no clear D. V was clipped by 7 bases and J by 5 bases, with 14 bases between them. This CDR3 contains 12 residues. Germline V gives CDR1 DFQATT, CDR2 SNEGSKA (reference sequence).

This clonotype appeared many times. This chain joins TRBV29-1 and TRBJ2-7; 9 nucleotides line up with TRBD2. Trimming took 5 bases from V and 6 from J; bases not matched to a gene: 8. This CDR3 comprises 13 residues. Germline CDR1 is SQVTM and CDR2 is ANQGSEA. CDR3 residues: CSVQAGGGSEQYF. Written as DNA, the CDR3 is TGCAGCGTTCAAGCGGGGGGAGGGAGCGAGCAGTACTTC.

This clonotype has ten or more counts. CDR3 bases: TGTGCCAGCAGCTACAGGCACGCGAACACCGGGGAGCTGTTTTTT. Protein: CASSYRHANTGELFF. V usage is TRBV6-5 and J usage is TRBJ2-2, with D possibly being TRBD1 (5 bases). The length of the CDR3 is 15 residues. With 6 bases removed from V and 0 bases from J, the gap between germline ends came to 11 bases. Germline values: CDR1 MNHEY, CDR2 SVGAGI.

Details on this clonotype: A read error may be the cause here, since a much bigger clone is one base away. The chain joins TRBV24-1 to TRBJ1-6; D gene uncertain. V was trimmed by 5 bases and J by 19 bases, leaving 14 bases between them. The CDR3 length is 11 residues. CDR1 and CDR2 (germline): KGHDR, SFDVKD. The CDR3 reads CATSGSSGLHF. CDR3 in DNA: TGTGCCACCAGTGGTTCGTCGGGATTACACTTT.

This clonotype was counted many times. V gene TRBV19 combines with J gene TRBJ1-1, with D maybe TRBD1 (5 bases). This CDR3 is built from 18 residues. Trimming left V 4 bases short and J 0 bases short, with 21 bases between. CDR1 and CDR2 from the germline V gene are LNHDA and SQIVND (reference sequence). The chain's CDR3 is CASSKTNSQGPLNTEAFF. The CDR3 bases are TGTGCCAGTAGTAAAACCAACTCTCAGGGACCCCTGAACACTGAAGCTTTCTTT.

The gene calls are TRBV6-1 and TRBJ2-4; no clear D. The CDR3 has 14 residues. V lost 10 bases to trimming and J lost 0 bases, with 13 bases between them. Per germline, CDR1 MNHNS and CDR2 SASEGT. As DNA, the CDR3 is TGTGCCACCTCGGATGGGGTAGCCAAAAACATTCAGTACTTC. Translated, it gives CATSDGVAKNIQYF.

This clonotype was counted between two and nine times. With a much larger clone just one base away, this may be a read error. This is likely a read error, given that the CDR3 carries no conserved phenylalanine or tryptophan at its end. CDR3: CASSQDFSYNYGYTS. The DNA of the CDR3 is TGCGCCAGCAGCCAAGATTTTTCGTATAACTATGGCTACACCTCC. The chain combines TRBV4-3 with TRBJ1-2; D is unclear. The germline gives CDR1 LGHNA, CDR2 YSLEER. V was shortened by 0 bases and J by 1 base, with 9 bases between the two germline ends. This CDR3 has 15 residues.

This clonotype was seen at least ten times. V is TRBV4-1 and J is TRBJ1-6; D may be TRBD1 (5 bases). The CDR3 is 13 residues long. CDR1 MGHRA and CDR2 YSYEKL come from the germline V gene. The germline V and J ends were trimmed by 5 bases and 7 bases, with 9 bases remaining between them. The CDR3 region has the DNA TGCGCCAGCAGCTCGGAGGGGAATTCACCCCTCCACTTT. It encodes CASSSEGNSPLHF.

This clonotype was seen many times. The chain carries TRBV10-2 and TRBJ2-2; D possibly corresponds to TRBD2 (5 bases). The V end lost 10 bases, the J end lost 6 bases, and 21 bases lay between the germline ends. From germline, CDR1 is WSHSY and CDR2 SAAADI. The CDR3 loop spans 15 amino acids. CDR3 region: CATAPDSVGSGELFF. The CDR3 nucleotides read TGCGCCACCGCCCCGGACTCCGTGGGGTCCGGGGAGCTGTTTTTT.

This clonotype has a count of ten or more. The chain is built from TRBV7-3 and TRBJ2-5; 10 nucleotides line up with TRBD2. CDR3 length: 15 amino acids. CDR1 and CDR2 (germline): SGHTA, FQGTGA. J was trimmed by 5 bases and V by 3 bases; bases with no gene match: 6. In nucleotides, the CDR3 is TGTGCCAGCAGCTTCAAGCGGGGGGGCCAGGAGACCCAGTACTTC. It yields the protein CASSFKRGGQETQYF.